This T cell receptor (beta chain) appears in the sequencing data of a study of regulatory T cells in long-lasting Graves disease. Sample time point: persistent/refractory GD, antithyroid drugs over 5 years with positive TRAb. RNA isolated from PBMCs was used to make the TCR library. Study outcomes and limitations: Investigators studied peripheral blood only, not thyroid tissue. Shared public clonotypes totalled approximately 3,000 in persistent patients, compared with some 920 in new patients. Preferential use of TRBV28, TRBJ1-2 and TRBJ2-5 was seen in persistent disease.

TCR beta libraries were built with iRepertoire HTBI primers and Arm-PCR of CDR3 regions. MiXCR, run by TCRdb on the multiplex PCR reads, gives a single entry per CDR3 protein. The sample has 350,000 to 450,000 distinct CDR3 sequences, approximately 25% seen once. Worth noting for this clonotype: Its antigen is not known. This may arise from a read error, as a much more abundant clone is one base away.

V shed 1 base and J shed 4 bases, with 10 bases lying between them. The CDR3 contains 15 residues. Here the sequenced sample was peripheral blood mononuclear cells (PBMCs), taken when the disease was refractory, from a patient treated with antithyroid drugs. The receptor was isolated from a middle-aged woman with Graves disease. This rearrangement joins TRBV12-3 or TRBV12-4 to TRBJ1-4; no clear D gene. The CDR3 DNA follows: TGTGCCAGCAGTTTAGTGCTTACAGTTAATGAAAAACTGTTTTTT. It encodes CASSLVLTVNEKLFF.